The rows below give T cell receptor beta chains drawn from one sample of a study of blood T cells in healthy people across ages. From the 5' RACE reads, TCRdb called clonotypes with MiXCR, one entry per CDR3 protein. In the table there are around 750,000 distinct CDR3 sequences, roughly 50% of which are singletons. Sequenced input: blood. The source is a man aged 80 or over in good health. The CDR3 runs from the conserved cysteine through the conserved F or W. A D gene is named only where the DNA matches it firmly. Size tells how often a clone was seen (once, few, many) or the class of an expanded clone, and some rows leave it out.

TRBV10-3	TRBJ1-2	few	TRBD1	CAIRDPGQGAIIGYTF	TGTGCCATCAGGGATCCGGGACAGGGGGCGATAATTGGCTACACCTTC
TRBV9	TRBJ2-7	NA	TRBD1	CASSQGQGLRYEQYF	TGTGCCAGCAGCCAGGGACAGGGGCTCCGATACGAGCAGTACTTC
TRBV6-5	TRBJ1-2	NA	NA	CASSYKGNGRFNYGYTF	TGTGCCAGCAGTTACAAAGGGAACGGCCGCTTCAACTATGGCTACACCTTC
TRBV7-3	TRBJ2-5	NA	NA	CASSPRGGGEETQYF	TGTGCCAGCAGCCCACGCGGAGGTGGAGAAGAGACCCAGTACTTC
TRBV28	TRBJ2-5	NA	TRBD2	CASSLFRLAASGNEQYF	TGTGCCAGCAGTTTATTCAGACTAGCGGCCTCGGGCAATGAGCAGTACTTC
TRBV6-1	TRBJ2-1	NA	TRBD2	CASSDTSGRTYNEQFF	TGTGCCAGCAGTGACACTAGCGGGAGGACCTACAATGAGCAGTTCTTC
TRBV12-3/TRBV12-4	TRBJ2-7	NA	NA	CASSVVARYEQYF	TGTGCCAGCAGTGTCGTCGCTCGCTACGAGCAGTACTTC
TRBV27	TRBJ2-7	NA	NA	CASSAPPRAQKYEQYF	TGTGCCAGCAGTGCCCCGCCCCGGGCGCAAAAGTACGAGCAGTACTTC
TRBV20-1	TRBJ2-1	NA	TRBD2	CSATPPWAGEGSYNEQFF	TGCAGTGCTACGCCCCCTTGGGCGGGGGAGGGATCCTACAATGAGCAGTTCTTC
TRBV28	TRBJ2-7	NA	TRBD1	CASSSADRASYEQYF	TGTGCCAGCAGTTCCGCGGACAGGGCCTCCTACGAGCAGTACTTC
TRBV2	TRBJ1-5	NA	NA	CASSGAGPQWPQHF	TGTGCCAGCAGTGGAGCAGGGCCCCAATGGCCCCAGCATTTT
TRBV21-1	TRBJ2-5	NA	NA	CASSLRRTPQETQYF	TGTGCCAGCAGCTTAAGACGGACCCCCCAAGAGACCCAGTACTTC
TRBV30	TRBJ1-2	NA	NA	CAWSGQYGYTF	TGTGCCTGGAGTGGACAGTATGGCTACACCTTC
TRBV6-6	TRBJ1-1	few	NA	CASSRILNTEAFF	TGTGCCAGCAGTCGAATATTGAACACTGAAGCTTTCTTT
TRBV29-1	TRBJ2-5	few	NA	CSVIWGETQYF	TGCAGCGTTATCTGGGGAGAGACCCAGTACTTC
TRBV3-1	TRBJ2-1	NA	NA	CASSQDNSDSIGLQETQFF	TGTGCCAGCAGCCAAGATAACTCGGACAGTATTGGGCTCCAAGAGACCCAGTTCTTC
TRBV24-1	TRBJ2-7	few	NA	CATSDLWEQYF	TGTGCCACCAGTGACCTGTGGGAGCAGTACTTC
TRBV4-2	TRBJ2-1	NA	TRBD2	CASRRTSVNNEQFF	TGTGCCAGCAGGCGGACTAGCGTAAACAATGAGCAGTTCTTC
TRBV12-3/TRBV12-4	TRBJ1-2	NA	NA	CASSSGGGRYGYTF	TGTGCCAGCAGTTCCGGGGGGGGCCGCTATGGCTACACCTTC
TRBV6-1	TRBJ2-7	NA	NA	CASKGSYEQYF	TGTGCCAGCAAGGGCTCCTACGAGCAGTACTTC